One T cell receptor (beta chain) is described in this entry. This clonotype was counted only a few times. The clone's antigen remains unknown. No base quality values were provided; no much bigger clone lies one nucleotide off. Libraries of naive CD8 T cells were generated from roughly 21,000 to 960,000 sorted cells, with 10%, 30% or 50% of the purified RNA used. On a BD FACSAria II, naive CD8 T cells were FACS-sorted as CD8+CD4-CCR7+CD45RA+ and collected into RLT Plus buffer. Ten to eleven TCR copies' worth of Jurkat RNA were spiked into about 20,000-1,100,000 naive CD8 T cell samples to test detection sensitivity. CD8 T cells were enriched using RosetteSep CD8+ T Cell Enrichment Cocktail and Ficoll-Paque, and the enriched cells then underwent ACK red cell lysis. The library was produced with PCR. The sequencer listed for this sample is Illumina HiSeq 4000. Bulk TCR libraries were prepared as previously described, using TCR primers listed in Table S5. Total RNA was purified with the Qiagen AllPrep DNA/RNA kit. Before any analysis, reads coming from multiple sequencing runs of the same library were combined into one pool. In the source study's methods: Reads were retained only if an exact TCR constant sequence was present, and the retained reads were trimmed to 150 nt and grouped according to their 12-nt molecular barcodes. Reads within each barcode group were sub-clustered using a 15% Levenshtein threshold, and quality-weighted consensus sequences were constructed for each RNA molecule. Non-functional sequences were discarded, and so were lower-count sequences lying one edit away from another sequence. Based on fitting two negative binomial distributions, any barcode sub-cluster with under 20% of the maximum read count was discarded. TCRdb ran its own pipeline on the public reads, namely fastp trimming at Q25 and MiXCR clone calling, and kept in-frame beta chains. Rows with a matching CDR3 protein are joined into one entry that keeps the most common DNA and genes. The V and J calls were not made by the authors but by TCRdb's processing. The sample table records around 470,000 distinct CDR3 sequences; 20% to 25% of these occur just once. About 0.8% of the sample is taken by the ten largest.

This sample is part of a study of molecular identifiers for immune sequencing clone quantification (dated by TCRdb to the late 2010s). Notes on the research overall: For a replicate experiment, RNA from around 20,000 or 100,000 naive CD8 T cells was divided into five aliquots, and four of the five aliquots were sequenced. This methods study used CD8 T cells to benchmark TCR RNA copy counting and molecular-identifier clustering-based TCR repertoire sequencing (MIDCIRS). General study outcomes and caveats: Approximately 3.3 recovered TCR RNA copies per cell were obtained by modeling, versus around 9.8 by digital PCR, implying a capture efficiency of 30% to 35%. The naive libraries included spiked-in Jurkat TCR RNA (roughly eleven copies' worth), and this Jurkat TCR RNA is not part of the donor repertoire. Highly expanded clone sizes could be underestimated if identical TCR molecules share a barcode. In CMV-specific effector cells, clones with more than 20 RNA copies contained over 97% of molecules, whereas in naive cells such clones contained under 1% of molecules. Spiked-in Jurkat TCR RNA equal to a single cell's worth was reported to be detectable even within one million naive CD8 T cells. When barcode sub-clustering was left out, chimeric consensus sequences inflated TCR diversity, with chimeras reaching as high as 47%.

Sequences PRHDT (CDR1) and FYEKMQ (CDR2) are obtained from the germline V gene (reference sequence). The junction shows trimming of 0 bases on V and 7 bases on J, plus 12 bases between the germline ends. The CDR3 contains 14 residues, cysteine and phenylalanine counted. The kept DNA is CDR3 alone, 42 bases in frame from the first base. Sequencing was carried out using naive CD8+ T cells from blood, with Jurkat cell RNA spiked in. In light of the paper, this sample's cell subset or site label describes: FACS-sorted CD8+CD4-CCR7+CD45RA+ naive T cells. The receptor was isolated from a human donor in good health. Some libraries in this study had Jurkat cell RNA spiked in. This chain joins TRBV13 to TRBJ1-2, with TRBD1 tentatively as D gene (6 bases match). The DNA is as follows: TGTGCCAGCAGCTTAGGTGGGGGGCTCTCTGGCTACACCTTC. Its coded protein is CASSLGGGLSGYTF.